This entry is about one TCR beta chain. The antigen this receptor binds is unknown. Peripheral blood mononuclear cells were isolated from healthy donor buffy coats by density gradient separation. In the study, total CD8+ T cells were enriched by negative magnetic separation with EasySep or MojoSort CD8+ T cell isolation kits. An RNeasy Mini Kit was used to extract total RNA from duplicate vials of over 130,000 sorted CD8+ T cells per subset. PBMCs were used either fresh or after being cryopreserved in fetal bovine serum containing approximately 10% DMSO. Fluorescence-activated cell sorting on a FACSAria III was used to sort the CD8+ T cell subsets to purity. A Human TCR Profiling Kit was used to prepare UMI-labeled 5' RACE TCRbeta libraries. The same number of PCR cycles was used to prepare all TCRbeta libraries in parallel. The study's own analysis went as follows. The number of functional CDR3beta clonotypes in each TCRbeta library ranged from roughly 2,800 to 20,000. UMI extraction and consensus assembly used MIGEC 1.2.9, requiring at least three reads per UMI. MiXCR 3.0.3 was used to extract in-frame CDR3beta repertoires. Each sample was downsampled to 42,000 randomly selected UMIs before diversity metrics were calculated in VDJtools 1.2.1. For each sample pair, the repertoire overlap metrics D, R and F2 were calculated in VDJtools using the top 3,000 clones. After the reads were reprocessed by TCRdb, one entry was made per CDR3 protein sequence, with no DNA. These V and J calls originate from TCRdb's pipeline instead of the authors' own analysis. This sample's table lists approximately 4,300 distinct CDR3 sequences. Under 30% of the sample belongs to the ten largest clones.

The data were taken from a study of human CD8 memory T cell subsets (dated by TCRdb to 2018 to 2020). About the study as a whole: The clonal relationships among stem-like (TSTEM), progenitor exhausted-like (TPEX) and effector memory CD8+ T cell subsets were assessed by comparing the TCRbeta repertoires of these subsets. TCRbeta repertoires were obtained from TSTEM, TPEX and effector memory subsets contributed by each of about 6 donors.

The germline V gene encodes CDR1 LGHNA and CDR2 YNFKEQ. CDR3 length: 16 amino acids, cysteine to phenylalanine. Nucleotide data are not available. Results the study describes overall, beyond this receptor: TSTEM and TPEX subsets showed similarly high normalized Shannon-Wiener diversity, whereas effector memory subsets were comparatively less diverse. Clonotypes were shared with effector memory cells by both stem-like subsets, but only minimal overlap was found between TSTEM and TPEX repertoires, suggesting distinct antigen spectra. Based on Chao1 estimates, TSTEM subsets appeared to have greater repertoire diversity than TPEX subsets, which may reflect a broader range of specificities. Only TCRbeta chains were sequenced, and the repertoire comparisons were based on a handful of donors and tested using paired t-tests with Bonferroni correction.

This sequence uses TRBV4-2 and TRBJ2-7; TCRdb returns TRBD2, unconfirmable since there is no DNA. The sequenced sample consisted of CD8+ T cells from PBMCs. The TCR originated in a human donor in good health. The CDR3 sequence is CASSQDGASGSSEQYF.